The entry below gives a single TCR beta chain sequence along with its context. The antigen is unknown. This entry is derived from a study of naive and memory T cell subsets. Study-wide results and limits: In naive cells, over 85% of TCR sequences were seen only once.

This CDR3 spans 13 amino acids. The germline V and J ends were trimmed by 2 bases and 6 bases, with 8 bases remaining between them. From germline, CDR1 is MNHEY and CDR2 SVGAGI. An equimolar mix of two oligonucleotides served as the beta constant-region primer for TRBC1 and TRBC2. Nested alpha and beta constant-region primers with the SP2 primer drove four PCR rounds on ligated cDNA. From the UMI-ligation and nested PCR reads, TCRdb called clonotypes with MiXCR, one entry per CDR3 protein. The sample lists about 85,000 distinct CDR3 sequences, about 12% occurring once. V usage is TRBV6-5 and J usage is TRBJ2-1; D remains unclear. This clonotype was sampled from a human donor in good health. Sample: central memory CD4+ T cells from blood. CDR3 nucleotide sequence: TGTGCCAGCAGTTACATTAGGTCCAATGAGCAGTTCTTC. It encodes CASSYIRSNEQFF.